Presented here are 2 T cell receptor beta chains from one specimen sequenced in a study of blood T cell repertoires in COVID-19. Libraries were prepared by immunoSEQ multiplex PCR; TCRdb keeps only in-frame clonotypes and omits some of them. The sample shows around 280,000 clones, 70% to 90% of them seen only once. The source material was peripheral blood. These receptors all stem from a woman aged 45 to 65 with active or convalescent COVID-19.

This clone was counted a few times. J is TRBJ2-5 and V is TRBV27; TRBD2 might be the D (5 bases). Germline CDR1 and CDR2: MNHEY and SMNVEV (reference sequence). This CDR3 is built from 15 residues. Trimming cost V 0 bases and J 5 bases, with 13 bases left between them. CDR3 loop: CASSLSPFGVETQYF. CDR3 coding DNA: TGTGCCAGCAGTTTATCGCCTTTCGGGGTTGAGACCCAGTACTTC.

CDR3 nucleotide sequence: TGTGCCAGCACCAAAGGGGCAACTAGCGGAGGAGAGGAGCAGTTCTTC. Protein: CASTKGATSGGEEQFF. The chain has TRBV9 and TRBJ2-1, with TRBD2 matching over 8 bases. Germline lookup yields CDR1 SGDLS and CDR2 YYNGEE. V was pared by 6 bases and J by 10 bases, with 18 bases of the junction left unmatched. The CDR3 totals 16 residues.